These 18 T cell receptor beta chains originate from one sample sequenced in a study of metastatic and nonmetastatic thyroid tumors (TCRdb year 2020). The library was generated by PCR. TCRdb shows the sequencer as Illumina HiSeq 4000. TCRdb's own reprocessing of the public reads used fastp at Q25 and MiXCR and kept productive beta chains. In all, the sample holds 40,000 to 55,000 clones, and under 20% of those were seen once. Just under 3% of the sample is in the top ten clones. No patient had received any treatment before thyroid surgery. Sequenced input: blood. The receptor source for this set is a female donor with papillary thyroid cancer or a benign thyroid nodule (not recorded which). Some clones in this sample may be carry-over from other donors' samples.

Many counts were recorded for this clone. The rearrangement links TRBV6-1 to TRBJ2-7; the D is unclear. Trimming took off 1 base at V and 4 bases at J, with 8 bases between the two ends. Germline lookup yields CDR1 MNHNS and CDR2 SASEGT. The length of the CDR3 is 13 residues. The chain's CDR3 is CASSEVGEYEQYF. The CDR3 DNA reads TGTGCCAGCAGTGAAGTTGGGGAATACGAGCAGTACTTC.

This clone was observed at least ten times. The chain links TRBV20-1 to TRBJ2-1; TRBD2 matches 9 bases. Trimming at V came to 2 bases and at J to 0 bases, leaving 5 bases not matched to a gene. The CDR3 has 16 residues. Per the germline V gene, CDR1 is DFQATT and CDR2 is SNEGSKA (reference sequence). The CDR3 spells CSARFHSGGSYNEQFF. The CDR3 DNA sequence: TGCAGTGCTAGATTCCATAGCGGGGGCTCCTACAATGAGCAGTTCTTC.

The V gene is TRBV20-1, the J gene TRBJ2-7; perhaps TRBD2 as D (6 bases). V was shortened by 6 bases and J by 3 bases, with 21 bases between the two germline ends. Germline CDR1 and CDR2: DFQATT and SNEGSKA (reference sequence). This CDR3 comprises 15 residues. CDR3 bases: TGCAGTGCCCCGCGGGTCAGCGGGCAGGGCTACGAGCAGTACTTC. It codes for CSAPRVSGQGYEQYF.

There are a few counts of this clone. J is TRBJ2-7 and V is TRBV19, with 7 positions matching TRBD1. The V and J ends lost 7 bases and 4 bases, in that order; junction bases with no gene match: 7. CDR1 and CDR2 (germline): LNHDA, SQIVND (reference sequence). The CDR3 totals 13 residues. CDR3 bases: TGTGCCAGTAACTCCGGACAGGTATACGAGCAGTACTTC. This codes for CASNSGQVYEQYF.

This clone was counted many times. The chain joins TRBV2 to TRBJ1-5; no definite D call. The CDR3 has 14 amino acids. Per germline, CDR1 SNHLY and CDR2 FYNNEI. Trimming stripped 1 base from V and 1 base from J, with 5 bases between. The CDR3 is CASSEEGSNQPQHF. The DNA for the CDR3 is TGTGCCAGCAGTGAAGAAGGAAGCAATCAGCCCCAGCATTTT.

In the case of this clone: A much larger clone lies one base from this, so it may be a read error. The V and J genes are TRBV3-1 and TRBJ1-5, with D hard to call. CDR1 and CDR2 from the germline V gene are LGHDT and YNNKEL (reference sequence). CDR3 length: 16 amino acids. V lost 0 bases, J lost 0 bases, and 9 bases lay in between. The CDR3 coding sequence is TGTGCCAGCAGCCAAGAAGGAGGCTGTAGCAATCAGCCCCAGCATTTT. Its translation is CASSQEGGCSNQPQHF.

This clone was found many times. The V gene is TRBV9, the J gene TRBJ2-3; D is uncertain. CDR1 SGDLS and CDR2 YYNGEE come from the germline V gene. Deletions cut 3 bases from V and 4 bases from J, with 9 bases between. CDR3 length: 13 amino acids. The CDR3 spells CASSGSWADTQYF. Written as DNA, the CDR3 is TGTGCCAGCAGCGGATCTTGGGCAGATACGCAGTATTTT.

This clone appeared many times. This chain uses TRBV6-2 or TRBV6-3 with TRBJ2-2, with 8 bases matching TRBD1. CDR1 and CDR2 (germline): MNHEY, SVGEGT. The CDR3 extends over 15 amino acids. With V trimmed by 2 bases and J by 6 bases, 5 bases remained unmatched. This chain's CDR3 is CASSYGQGYPGELFF. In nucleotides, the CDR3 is TGTGCCAGCAGTTACGGACAGGGTTATCCCGGGGAGCTGTTTTTT.

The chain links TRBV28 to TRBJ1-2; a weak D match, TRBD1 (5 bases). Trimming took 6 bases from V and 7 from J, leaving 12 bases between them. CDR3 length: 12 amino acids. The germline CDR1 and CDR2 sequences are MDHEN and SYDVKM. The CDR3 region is CASSRAMGGYTF. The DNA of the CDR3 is TGTGCCAGCAGCAGGGCCATGGGTGGCTACACCTTC.

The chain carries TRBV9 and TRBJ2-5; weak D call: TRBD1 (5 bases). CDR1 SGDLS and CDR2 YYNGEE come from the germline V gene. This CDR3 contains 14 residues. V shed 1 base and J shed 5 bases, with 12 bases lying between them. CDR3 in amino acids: CASSVKWGAETQYF. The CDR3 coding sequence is TGTGCCAGCAGCGTAAAGTGGGGCGCGGAGACCCAGTACTTC.

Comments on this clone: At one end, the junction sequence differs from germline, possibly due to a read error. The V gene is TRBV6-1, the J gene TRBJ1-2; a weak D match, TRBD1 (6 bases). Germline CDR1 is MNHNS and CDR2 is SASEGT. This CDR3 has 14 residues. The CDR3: CDSKMGGVDYGHTF. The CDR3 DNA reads TGTGACAGCAAGATGGGGGGCGTTGACTATGGCCACACCTTC.

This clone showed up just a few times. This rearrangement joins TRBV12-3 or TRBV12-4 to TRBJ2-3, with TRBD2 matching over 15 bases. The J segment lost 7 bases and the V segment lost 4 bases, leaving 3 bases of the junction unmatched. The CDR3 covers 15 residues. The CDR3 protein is CASSSGLAGGYTQYF. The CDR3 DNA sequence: TGTGCCAGCAGTTCTGGACTAGCGGGAGGGTATACGCAGTATTTT.

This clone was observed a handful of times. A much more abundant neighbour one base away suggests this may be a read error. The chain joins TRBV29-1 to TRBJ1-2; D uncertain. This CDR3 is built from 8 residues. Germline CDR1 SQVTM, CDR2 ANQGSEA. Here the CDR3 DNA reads TGCATCGTTGGTGGCTACACCTTC. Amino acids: CIVGGYTF.

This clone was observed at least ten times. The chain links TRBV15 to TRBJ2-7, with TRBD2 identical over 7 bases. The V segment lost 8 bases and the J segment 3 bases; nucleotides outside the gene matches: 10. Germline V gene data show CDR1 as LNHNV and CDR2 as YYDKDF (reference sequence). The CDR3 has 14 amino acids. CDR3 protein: CATGPYASGYEQYF. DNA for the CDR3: TGTGCCACCGGACCCTACGCTAGCGGCTACGAGCAGTACTTC.

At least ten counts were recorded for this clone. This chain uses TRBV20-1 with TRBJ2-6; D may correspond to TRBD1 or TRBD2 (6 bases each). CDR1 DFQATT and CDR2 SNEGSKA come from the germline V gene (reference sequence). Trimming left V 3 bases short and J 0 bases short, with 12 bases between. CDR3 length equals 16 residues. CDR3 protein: CSASLRGLSGANVLTF. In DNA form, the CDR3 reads TGCAGTGCTAGCCTCAGGGGACTCTCTGGGGCCAACGTCCTGACTTTC.

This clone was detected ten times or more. The CDR3 DNA reads TGCGCCAGCAGCTTCCGTGACAGGACCGACGAGCAGTACTTC. Translated: CASSFRDRTDEQYF. The chain employs TRBV5-1 and TRBJ2-7, with D possibly matching TRBD1 (6 bases). In germline, CDR1 is SGHRS, CDR2 YFSETQ. CDR3 length: 14 residues. V shed 2 bases and J shed 5 bases, with 14 bases lying between them. The full variable domain, rest sourced from reference TRBV5-1 and TRBJ2-7, is KAGVTQTPRYLIKTRGQQVTLSCSPISGHRSVSWYQQTPGQGLQFLFEYFSETQRNKGNFPGRFSGRQFSNSRSEMNVSTLELGDSALYLCASSFRDRTDEQYFGPGTRLTVT.

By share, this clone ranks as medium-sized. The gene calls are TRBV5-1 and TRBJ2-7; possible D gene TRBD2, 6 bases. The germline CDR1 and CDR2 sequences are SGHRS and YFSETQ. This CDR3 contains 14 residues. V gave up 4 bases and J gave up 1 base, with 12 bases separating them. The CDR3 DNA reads TGCGCCAGCAGCGGACGACTAGGGTCCTACGAGCAGTACTTC. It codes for CASSGRLGSYEQYF.

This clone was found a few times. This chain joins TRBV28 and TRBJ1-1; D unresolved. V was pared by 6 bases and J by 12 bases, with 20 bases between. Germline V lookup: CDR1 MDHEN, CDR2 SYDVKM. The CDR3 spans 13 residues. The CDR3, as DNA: TGTGCCAGCAGCCGCAGTGGACGTCCTGAGTCTTTCTTT. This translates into CASSRSGRPESFF.